These 32 T cell receptor beta chains were all obtained from the same sample, sequenced in a study of blood T cell repertoires in COVID-19. Generated by immunoSEQ multiplex PCR, the TCRdb table keeps only in-frame clones and is missing some. This sample has some 180,000 clones, with about 88% found just once. The sample was peripheral blood. These receptors all come from a man aged 35 to 55 with active or convalescent COVID-19.

The rearrangement joins TRBV6-5 to TRBJ1-1; 9 bases align to TRBD1. The CDR3 consists of 14 residues. The ends lost 6 bases at V and 11 bases at J; junction bases unmatched: 13. Germline values: CDR1 MNHEY, CDR2 SVGAGI. CDR3 sequence reads: CASRSPEGTGTAFF. Here the CDR3 DNA reads TGTGCCAGCAGGTCACCAGAAGGGACAGGGACGGCTTTCTTT.

V gene TRBV27 combines with J gene TRBJ1-2; the match to TRBD1 covers 11 bases. CDR1 MNHEY and CDR2 SMNVEV come from the germline V gene (reference sequence). The CDR3 covers 16 residues. The V and J ends lost 2 bases and 5 bases, in that order; junction bases with no gene match: 7. The CDR3 spells CASSLSRTGGRYGYTF. CDR3 in DNA: TGTGCCAGCAGTTTAAGTCGGACAGGGGGCCGGTATGGCTACACCTTC.

V gene TRBV5-1 combines with J gene TRBJ2-7; 7 nucleotides line up with TRBD2. The germline V gene has CDR1 SGHRS and CDR2 YFSETQ. This CDR3 contains 13 residues. V lost 3 bases to trimming and J lost 6 bases; unmatched junction nucleotides: 6. The CDR3 DNA is TGCGCCAGCAGCTACGCGGGAGAGAGCGAGCAGTACTTC. As protein: CASSYAGESEQYF.

This sequence joins TRBV10-3 and TRBJ1-1; D is possibly TRBD1 (6 bases). Germline V gene lookup returns CDR1 ENHRY and CDR2 SYGVKD. The ends were cut back, 0 bases at V and 5 bases at J, with 13 bases in the middle. The length of the CDR3 is 15 residues. This CDR3 reads CAISESAGAGTEAFF. The DNA of the CDR3 is TGTGCCATCAGTGAGTCGGCGGGGGCGGGGACTGAAGCTTTCTTT.

The chain couples TRBV7-8 to TRBJ2-7; 8 bases align to TRBD1. CDR3 length: 15 residues. V gave up 5 bases and J gave up 7 bases; unmatched junction bases: 13. Per germline, CDR1 SGHVS and CDR2 FQNEAQ. The CDR3 DNA reads as TGTGCCAGCAGCCCGTGGACAGGGAAAATTGAAGAGCAGTACTTC. It yields the protein CASSPWTGKIEEQYF.

CDR3 sequence: CASSQRPKGAGGFPDTQYF. CDR3 coding DNA: TGTGCCAGCAGCCAGAGACCCAAGGGGGCAGGGGGCTTCCCAGATACGCAGTATTTT. This sequence joins TRBV3-1 (or the pseudogene TRBV3-2) and TRBJ2-3; 8 bases match TRBD1. This CDR3 region has 19 residues. Germline V gene lookup returns CDR1 LGHDT and CDR2 YNNKEL (reference sequence). J gave up 4 bases and V 3 bases, and 18 bases lay outside the gene matches.

V and J are TRBV24-1 and TRBJ2-3; D gene ambiguous. Per the germline V gene, CDR1 is KGHDR and CDR2 is SFDVKD. CDR3 size: 12 residues. Trimming cost V 4 bases and J 8 bases, with 9 bases left between them. CDR3 nucleotide sequence: TGTGCCACCAGTGAGCCTCCGGGTACGCAGTATTTT. Protein: CATSEPPGTQYF.

The rearrangement joins TRBV3-1 (or the pseudogene TRBV3-2) to TRBJ1-5, with D tentatively TRBD1 (6 bases). With 4 bases removed from V and 2 bases from J, the gap between germline ends came to 15 bases. This CDR3 has 16 amino acids. Germline-derived CDR1 and CDR2 are LGHDT and YNNKEL (reference sequence). This CDR3 is CASSPHRDGGNQPQHF. Here the CDR3 DNA reads TGTGCCAGCAGCCCACACAGGGACGGAGGCAATCAGCCCCAGCATTTT.

J is TRBJ1-2 and V is TRBV29-1; D is unresolved. CDR3 size: 11 residues. Trimming removed 3 bases from V and 6 bases from J, with 8 bases in between. Germline V gene lookup returns CDR1 SQVTM and CDR2 ANQGSEA. Written as DNA, the CDR3 is TGCAGCGTTGACAGGTCCAATGGCTACACCTTC. It is translated as CSVDRSNGYTF.

This clone is a singleton in its sample. The rearrangement joins TRBV9 to TRBJ1-2, with 11 bases fitting TRBD1. Per the germline V gene, CDR1 is SGDLS and CDR2 is YYNGEE. The CDR3 loop spans 14 amino acids. The junction had 4 bases not matched to a gene; V was cut back by 3 bases and J by 6 bases. The chain's CDR3 is CASSGTGGADGYTF. The CDR3 DNA sequence: TGTGCCAGCAGCGGGACAGGGGGCGCGGATGGCTACACCTTC. Variable domain in full (rest from reference TRBV9 and TRBJ1-2): DSGVTQTPKHLITATGQRVTLRCSPRSGDLSVYWYQQSLDQGLQFLIQYYNGEERAKGNILERFSAQQFPDLHSELNLSSLELGDSALYFCASSGTGGADGYTFGSGTRLTVV.

The CDR3 DNA reads as TGTGCCATCAATGGTCGGGATACCGCCACCACTAACTATGGCTACACCTTC. Translation: CAINGRDTATTNYGYTF. V and J are TRBV10-3 and TRBJ1-2; the D is unclear. The V and J ends lost 7 bases and 0 bases respectively, with 21 bases between them. CDR1 ENHRY and CDR2 SYGVKD come from the germline V gene. The CDR3 runs 17 residues.

This chain links TRBV18 with TRBJ1-4; D gene unclear. This CDR3 region has 16 residues. Germline assignment: CDR1 KGHSH and CDR2 LQKENI. V lost 7 bases and J lost 5, with 20 bases in between. The CDR3 is CASFTNGRSSNEKLFF. CDR3 DNA: TGTGCCAGCTTCACCAATGGTAGGAGCAGCAATGAAAAACTGTTTTTT.

This chain links TRBV12-5 with TRBJ1-1; a weak D match, TRBD1 (6 bases). The length of the CDR3 is 13 residues. Germline V gene data show CDR1 as LGHNT and CDR2 as FRNRAP. V was trimmed by 8 bases and J by 0 bases, leaving 10 bases between them. The CDR3 protein is CASWPGVNTEAFF. The CDR3 DNA reads TGTGCTAGTTGGCCAGGGGTGAACACTGAAGCTTTCTTT.

This clone was picked up one time. V is TRBV5-8 and J is TRBJ2-6; D is uncertain. Germline V gene data show CDR1 as SGHTS and CDR2 as YDEGEE. The CDR3 sequence is 15 residues long. Trimming removed 2 bases at V and 0 bases at J, with 6 bases between. The CDR3: CASSLHTSGANVLTF. In DNA form, the CDR3 reads TGTGCCAGCAGCTTACATACCTCTGGGGCCAACGTCCTGACTTTC.

The chain couples TRBV2 to TRBJ1-5; 7 positions match TRBD1. The germline CDR1 and CDR2 sequences are SNHLY and FYNNEI. The CDR3 totals 13 residues. V lost 7 bases, J lost 5 bases, and 5 bases stayed unmatched. CDR3 protein: CASTLGGYQPQHF. The DNA of the CDR3 is TGTGCCAGCACTCTAGGGGGCTATCAGCCCCAGCATTTT.

J is TRBJ2-2 and V is TRBV5-1; TRBD2 agrees at 7 bases. Germline CDR1 reads SGHRS; CDR2 reads YFSETQ. The CDR3 is 15 amino acids. J lost 6 bases, V lost 1 base, and 6 bases had no gene match. The CDR3 DNA reads TGCGCCAGCAGCTTGTTTACCGCGGGGGCCGGGGAGCTGTTTTTT. It is translated as CASSLFTAGAGELFF.

The chain is built from TRBV9 and TRBJ2-5; 8 bases line up with TRBD1. The V gene end was trimmed by 1 base and the J gene end by 5 bases; junction bases not matched to a gene: 7. This CDR3 has 15 amino acids. The germline gives CDR1 SGDLS, CDR2 YYNGEE. DNA of the CDR3: TGTGCCAGCAGCGTATCAGGGGGCGCCTGGGAGACCCAGTACTTC. The encoded protein is CASSVSGGAWETQYF.

In this sample, this clone turned up once. V gene TRBV14 combines with J gene TRBJ2-2, with TRBD1 matching 7 bases. Trimming removed 0 bases from V and 10 bases from J; junction bases left unmatched: 11. Germline CDR1 SGHDN, CDR2 FVKESK. The CDR3 spans 16 residues. The CDR3: CASSQDLNRGPEELFF. DNA for the CDR3: TGTGCCAGCAGCCAAGATCTCAACAGGGGCCCTGAGGAGCTGTTTTTT.

The V gene is TRBV6-4, the J gene TRBJ2-3; 14 nucleotides agree with TRBD2. V shed 6 bases, J shed 4 bases, and the junction held 3 bases outside the gene matches. The CDR3 runs to 15 residues. Germline values: CDR1 MRHNA, CDR2 SNTAGT. CDR3 coding DNA: TGTGCCAGCAGCGGACTAGCGGGGGGCTCAGATACGCAGTATTTT. Translating it yields CASSGLAGGSDTQYF.

Written as DNA, the CDR3 is TGTGCCAGCACCCTGTCCCCAGGGTTCGACACTGAAGCTTTCTTT. Protein sequence: CASTLSPGFDTEAFF. The chain uses TRBV28 and TRBJ1-1, with D perhaps TRBD1 (5 bases). Germline V lookup: CDR1 MDHEN, CDR2 SYDVKM. V lost 7 bases and J lost 3, with 18 bases in between. The CDR3 length is 15 residues.

The chain carries TRBV19 and TRBJ2-2, with D possibly being TRBD1 (5 bases). Deletions cut 11 bases from V and 2 bases from J, with 12 bases between. Germline CDR1 LNHDA, CDR2 SQIVND (reference sequence). The CDR3 has 13 amino acids. CDR3 protein: CAVRGSNTGELFF. The DNA for the CDR3 is TGTGCCGTTAGGGGCTCCAACACCGGGGAGCTGTTTTTT.

This clone was picked up a small number of times. V gene TRBV3-1 (or the pseudogene TRBV3-2) combines with J gene TRBJ2-2; D might be TRBD2 (6 bases). The length of the CDR3 is 16 residues. Per germline, CDR1 LGHDT and CDR2 YNNKEL (reference sequence). Between the trimmed V and J ends, which lost 1 base and 3 bases, there was a span of 12 bases. Here the CDR3 DNA reads TGTGCCAGCAGCCAAGGGAGGGGCCTCGACACCGGGGAGCTGTTTTTT. Its protein product is CASSQGRGLDTGELFF.

This sequence joins TRBV3-1 (or the pseudogene TRBV3-2) and TRBJ2-5; D gene uncertain. V was cut by 0 bases and J by 4 bases, with 9 bases left in between. The germline V gene encodes CDR1 LGHDT and CDR2 YNNKEL (reference sequence). CDR3 length: 14 residues. Here the CDR3 reads CASSQDNSRETQYF. The CDR3 DNA is TGTGCCAGCAGCCAAGATAACAGCCGAGAGACCCAGTACTTC.

This clone was detected a few times. The chain joins TRBV14 to TRBJ2-1; D gene ambiguous. Trimming stripped 3 bases from V and 6 bases from J, with 12 bases between. CDR3 length: 14 residues. From germline, CDR1 is SGHDN and CDR2 FVKESK. CDR3 sequence reads: CASSHSNSPNEQFF. The CDR3, as DNA: TGTGCCAGCAGCCACTCAAATAGCCCCAATGAGCAGTTCTTC.

The genes are TRBV5-8 and TRBJ1-2, with D uncertain. The CDR3 contains 12 residues. The germline CDR1 and CDR2 sequences are SGHTS and YDEGEE. V was cut by 6 bases and J by 7 bases, with 13 bases left in between. CDR3 loop: CASNLSPRGYTF. CDR3 bases: TGTGCCAGCAATCTGTCTCCTCGTGGCTACACCTTC.

A note on this clone: This sample includes further DNA sequences coding for the same CDR3. The J gene is TRBJ1-4, the V gene TRBV18; 7 bases agree with TRBD1. After removal of 3 bases from V and 8 bases from J, the junction contained 6 bases not matched to a gene. Per germline, CDR1 KGHSH and CDR2 LQKENI. This CDR3 has 14 amino acids. This CDR3 reads CASSPGQEGEKLFF. For the CDR3, the DNA is TGTGCCAGCTCACCCGGACAGGAAGGAGAAAAACTGTTTTTT.

V and J are TRBV4-1 and TRBJ2-2, with 9 bases that match TRBD2. The V and J ends lost 3 bases and 7 bases, in that order; junction bases with no gene match: 6. Germline lookup yields CDR1 MGHRA and CDR2 YSYEKL. This CDR3 has 15 residues. CDR3 region: CASSHLGTSNGELFF. In nucleotides, the CDR3 is TGCGCCAGCAGCCATCTCGGGACTAGCAACGGGGAGCTGTTTTTT.

In its sample, this clone was seen a few times. CDR3 sequence (DNA): TGTGCCAGCAGCCAAGTAGGGGGTTCATCGAGAACTGAGCAGTTCTTC. Translating it yields CASSQVGGSSRTEQFF. This chain joins TRBV14 and TRBJ2-1, with D possibly TRBD1 on 6 matching bases. Trimming cost V 1 base and J 9 bases, with 19 bases left between them. The CDR3 length is 16 residues. CDR1 and CDR2 (germline): SGHDN, FVKESK. The entire variable domain, with the rest obtained from reference TRBV14 and TRBJ2-1, is as follows: EAGVTQFPSHSVIEKGQTVTLRCDPISGHDNLYWYRRVMGKEIKFLLHFVKESKQDESGMPNNRFLAERTGGTYSTLKVQPAELEDSGVYFCASSQVGGSSRTEQFFGPGTRLTVL.

The table lists this clone with a count of one. V usage is TRBV5-1 and J usage is TRBJ2-3, with D unclear. This CDR3 has 14 amino acids. The germline V and J ends were trimmed by 4 bases and 2 bases, with 11 bases remaining between them. CDR1 and CDR2 (germline): SGHRS, YFSETQ. The CDR3 nucleotides are TGCGCCAGCAGCCCCGACACGGCCACAGATACGCAGTATTTT. Encoded protein: CASSPDTATDTQYF.

The chain carries TRBV28 and TRBJ1-1; possibly TRBD1 for D (5 bases). The CDR3 length is 13 residues. The germline V gene has CDR1 MDHEN and CDR2 SYDVKM. Between the trimmed V and J ends, which lost 7 bases and 0 bases, there was a span of 9 bases. The CDR3 protein is CASTWGLNTEAFF. DNA for the CDR3: TGTGCCAGCACCTGGGGCTTGAACACTGAAGCTTTCTTT.

The gene calls are TRBV27 and TRBJ1-1, with a tentative D call TRBD1 (5 bases). CDR1 is MNHEY, CDR2 SMNVEV, per germline (reference sequence). This CDR3 contains 18 residues. Trimming took off 5 bases at V and 0 bases at J, with 22 bases between the two ends. The CDR3 DNA reads TGTGCCAGCAGTCCCTGGCGGGGGGTCCTCTCGGTGAACACTGAAGCTTTCTTT. This sequence encodes CASSPWRGVLSVNTEAFF.

V is TRBV9 and J is TRBJ2-3; 8 nucleotides line up with TRBD2. Germline V gives CDR1 SGDLS, CDR2 YYNGEE. This CDR3 comprises 16 residues. Losses at the gene ends were 3 bases for V and 2 bases for J; bases not matched to a gene: 8. Here the CDR3 DNA reads TGTGCCAGCAGCGGCCCCAGCGGGGGTCTCACAGATACGCAGTATTTT. It codes for CASSGPSGGLTDTQYF.